The rows below give T cell receptor beta chains drawn from one sample of a study of T cell clonotyping in hematopoietic cell transplantation. Sequencing was performed with immunoSEQ multiplex PCR; in TCRdb, only in-frame clones are kept and a portion is missing. The table records roughly 34,000 clones, roughly 94% of them present only once. Source: peripheral blood mononuclear cells, taken before stem cell transplant. Receptors were obtained from a man aged 40-55 years with chronic myeloid leukemia. Some clones in this sample may be carry-over from other donors' samples. Both conserved end residues are trimmed from each CDR3.

v_call: TRBV7-9
j_call: TRBJ1-1
cdr3_aa: ASSLAQGAEAF

v_call: TRBV30
j_call: TRBJ1-3
cdr3_aa: AWSVGADGNTIY

v_call: TRBV30
j_call: TRBJ1-2
cdr3_aa: AFSDGAYGYT

v_call: TRBV5-6
j_call: TRBJ2-7
cdr3_aa: ASSEGQMREQY

v_call: TRBV4-3
j_call: TRBJ1-4
cdr3_aa: ASSQDRAVGGEKLF

v_call: TRBV30
j_call: TRBJ1-2
cdr3_aa: AWSVPEGYGYT

v_call: TRBV6-1
j_call: TRBJ2-3
cdr3_aa: ASSVLGSTDTQY

v_call: TRBV4-1
j_call: TRBJ1-1
cdr3_aa: ASSQDGGPEAF

v_call: TRBV7-2
j_call: TRBJ2-2
cdr3_aa: ASSTGQTNTGELF

v_call: TRBV6-1
j_call: TRBJ1-2
cdr3_aa: ASSVAGGNYGYT

v_call: TRBV7-8
j_call: TRBJ2-6
cdr3_aa: ASSLAADWGYSGANVLT

v_call: TRBV28
j_call: TRBJ1-1
cdr3_aa: ASTQGTEAF

v_call: TRBV27
j_call: TRBJ1-1
cdr3_aa: ASSLSNRGTEAF

v_call: TRBV19
j_call: TRBJ1-1
cdr3_aa: ASRGAGVNTEAF

v_call: TRBV5-6
j_call: TRBJ2-5
cdr3_aa: ASSLGTSVKTQY

v_call: TRBV6-8
j_call: TRBJ2-5
cdr3_aa: ASSYLNLCPFGETQY

v_call: TRBV10-3
j_call: TRBJ1-1
cdr3_aa: AISEGGGDNTEAF